These 21 T cell receptor beta chains came from one sample sequenced in a study of T-cell memory formation after mild COVID-19. In TCRdb, the 5' RACE reads were re-called with MiXCR into one record per CDR3 protein. The sample lists about 560,000 distinct CDR3 sequences; approximately 15% were seen once. Sequenced material: PBMCs or a T cell subset sorted from them (not recorded which). The receptors come from an adult woman who had mild COVID-19 (a few samples of this study predate the infection). Cell type and time point are not known.

The rearrangement links TRBV5-1 to TRBJ2-7; possibly TRBD2 for D (5 bases). The length of the CDR3 is 17 residues. The V gene's germline CDR1 is SGHRS and CDR2 YFSETQ. V lost 3 bases and J lost 1, with 20 bases in between. The CDR3 bases are TGCGCCAGCAGCTCCCCCACAAGCGGAGACTGGTCCTACGAGCAGTACTTC. Its protein product is CASSSPTSGDWSYEQYF.

This clonotype has more than one count but fewer than ten. Sequence at one end of the junction differs from germline and may be a read error. The chain joins TRBV7-7 to TRBJ2-1; 12 bases fit TRBD2. Germline V lookup: CDR1 SSHAT, CDR2 FNYEAQ (reference sequence). The CDR3 is 16 amino acids. CDR3 residues: CASSPWGLAGYNEQFF. As DNA, the CDR3 is TGTGCTAGCAGCCCTTGGGGACTAGCGGGCTACAATGAGCAGTTCTTC. The entire variable domain, with the rest obtained from reference TRBV7-7 and TRBJ2-1, is as follows: GAGVSQSPRYKVTKRGQDVTLRCDPISSHATLYWYQQALGQGPEFLTYFNYEAQPDKSGLPSDRFSAERPEGSISTLTIQRTEQRDSAMYRCASSPWGLAGYNEQFFGPGTRLTVL.

This CDR3 is CASTDTYEQYF. In DNA form, the CDR3 reads TGTGCCAGCACGGACACCTACGAGCAGTACTTC. The chain uses TRBV6-2 or TRBV6-3 and TRBJ2-7; D possibly corresponds to TRBD1 (5 bases). This CDR3 region has 11 residues. Trimming cost V 7 bases and J 2 bases, with 6 bases left between them. Germline-derived CDR1 and CDR2 are MNHEY and SVGEGT.

This clonotype was counted between two and nine times. This sequence joins TRBV6-5 and TRBJ2-4; D perhaps matches TRBD2 (5 bases). Per the germline V gene, CDR1 is MNHEY and CDR2 is SVGAGI. CDR3 length equals 16 residues. Trimming stripped 7 bases from V and 8 bases from J, with 24 bases between. The CDR3 coding sequence is TGTGCCAGCAAAGGACGAGGGTTGGGAATGAGGGACATTCAGTACTTC. Amino acid sequence: CASKGRGLGMRDIQYF.

The genes are TRBV27 and TRBJ1-2, with unresolved D. Trimming stripped 5 bases from V and 6 bases from J, with 13 bases between. The germline V gene encodes CDR1 MNHEY and CDR2 SMNVEV (reference sequence). This CDR3 is built from 13 residues. CDR3 DNA: TGTGCCAGCAGTCCGACATTATACGATGGCTACACCTTC. Translated: CASSPTLYDGYTF.

The CDR3 spells CASKPGQGPRFDEQYF. The CDR3 DNA follows: TGTGCCAGCAAACCGGGACAGGGGCCTAGATTCGATGAGCAGTACTTC. The V call is TRBV2, the J call TRBJ2-7, with 10 bases fitting TRBD1. The CDR3 loop spans 16 amino acids. Trimming removed 7 bases from V and 7 bases from J; junction bases left unmatched: 16. Germline CDR1 SNHLY, CDR2 FYNNEI.

In this sample, this clonotype turned up a few times. V gene TRBV5-1 combines with J gene TRBJ1-5, with 11 bases that match TRBD1. V shed 4 bases, J shed 5 bases, and the junction held 5 bases outside the gene matches. Germline CDR1 and CDR2: SGHRS and YFSETQ. The CDR3 loop spans 15 amino acids. The CDR3 DNA reads as TGCGCCAGCAGCCCAAGGACAGGGGGCGATCAGCCCCAGCATTTT. Translation gives CASSPRTGGDQPQHF.

This clonotype has only a few counts. J is TRBJ2-1 and V is TRBV5-1, with 11 nucleotides matching TRBD1. Germline trimming cut 4 bases from V and 7 bases from J; bases unmatched to any gene: 4. This CDR3 contains 14 residues. The germline CDR1 and CDR2 sequences are SGHRS and YFSETQ. CDR3 coding DNA: TGCGCCAGCAGCATCCGGGACAGGGGGAATGAGCAGTTCTTC. As protein: CASSIRDRGNEQFF.

In its sample, this clonotype was seen a few times. This chain uses TRBV5-1 with TRBJ2-1; D tentatively fits TRBD1 or TRBD2 (6 bases each). From germline, CDR1 is SGHRS and CDR2 YFSETQ. This CDR3 comprises 15 residues. The V gene lost 0 bases and the J gene lost 6 bases, with 13 bases spanning the gap. The DNA of the CDR3 is TGCGCCAGCAGCTTGGCAACAGGGACTGCCAATGAGCAGTTCTTC. This sequence encodes CASSLATGTANEQFF.

The chain couples TRBV12-3 or TRBV12-4 to TRBJ2-2; 7 bases are shared with TRBD2. V dropped 4 bases and J dropped 3; count of bases not matched to a gene: 11. This CDR3 contains 17 residues. CDR3 DNA sequence: TGTGCCAGCAGTTCCCATTTTATAGCGGGCCACACCGGGGAGCTGTTTTTT. Translation gives CASSSHFIAGHTGELFF.

The sample holds many counts of this clonotype. The chain couples TRBV18 to TRBJ1-1, with 9 bases that match TRBD1. V shed 8 bases and J 3 bases; nucleotides not matched to a gene: 4. The CDR3 sequence is 13 residues long. Germline CDR1 KGHSH, CDR2 LQKENI. For the CDR3, the DNA is TGTGCCAGCCGACAGGGGGTGGACACTGAAGCTTTCTTT. The encoded protein is CASRQGVDTEAFF.

The J gene is TRBJ2-5, the V gene TRBV6-2 or TRBV6-3; no clear D. This CDR3 contains 16 residues. The V end lost 8 bases, the J end lost 5 bases, and 24 bases lay between the germline ends. Per the germline V gene, CDR1 is MNHEY and CDR2 is SVGEGT. The CDR3 sequence is CASFKAQTSTEETQYF. CDR3 nucleotide sequence: TGTGCCAGCTTCAAAGCCCAGACCAGCACAGAGGAGACCCAGTACTTC.

The rearrangement links TRBV29-1 to TRBJ2-2; D is uncertain. V was clipped by 4 bases and J by 6 bases, with 9 bases between them. The CDR3 has 12 residues. From germline, CDR1 is SQVTM and CDR2 ANQGSEA. CDR3 sequence (DNA): TGCAGCGTTGTTGGTACAGCCGGGGAGCTGTTTTTT. Translation gives CSVVGTAGELFF.

This clonotype was counted only a few times. The rearrangement links TRBV6-5 to TRBJ2-5; 9 nucleotides match TRBD1. Germline CDR1 is MNHEY and CDR2 is SVGAGI. V dropped 0 bases and J dropped 9; count of bases not matched to a gene: 8. The CDR3 consists of 15 residues. CDR3 DNA: TGTGCCAGCAGTTACTCGGGGGGACAGGGATGGGCCCAGTACTTC. Translated, it gives CASSYSGGQGWAQYF.

The rearrangement links TRBV19 to TRBJ2-7; D call uncertain. In germline, CDR1 is LNHDA, CDR2 SQIVND (reference sequence). The V gene lost 3 bases and the J gene lost 0 bases, with 21 bases spanning the gap. This CDR3 is built from 18 residues. The CDR3 DNA follows: TGTGCCAGTAGTATCCGGGCAGCCTCCTCCGCCAACTCCTACGAGCAGTACTTC. Protein product: CASSIRAASSANSYEQYF.

In this sample, this clonotype turned up a few times. V usage is TRBV10-3 and J usage is TRBJ2-3; 7 bases align to TRBD2. Trimming cost V 3 bases and J 1 base; bases outside gene matches: 10. CDR1 and CDR2 (germline): ENHRY, SYGVKD. The CDR3 has 17 residues. The CDR3 region is CAISDRTSQTGTDTQYF. CDR3 in DNA: TGTGCCATCAGTGATAGGACTAGTCAAACGGGCACAGATACGCAGTATTTT.

This clonotype appeared a few times. The CDR3 bases are TGCAGGGCCCGGGGACAGGGAAAAAACAATGAGCAGTTCTTC. Amino acid sequence: CRARGQGKNNEQFF. The V call is TRBV20-1, the J call TRBJ2-1; TRBD1 agrees at 9 bases. This CDR3 comprises 14 residues. The V gene's germline CDR1 is DFQATT and CDR2 SNEGSKA (reference sequence).

This clonotype came up a few times. The junction shows a germline mismatch at one end, possibly a read error. This chain uses TRBV27 with TRBJ1-1, with D possibly being TRBD1 (6 bases). The germline V gene has CDR1 MNHEY and CDR2 SMNVEV (reference sequence). The CDR3 length is 13 residues. CDR3 sequence: CASSAERRQESIF. The CDR3 DNA reads as TGTGCCAGCAGTGCTGAGAGGAGACAGGAGTCGATCTTT.

This clonotype was observed a few times. The chain has TRBV5-6 and TRBJ2-7; D could derive from TRBD1 or TRBD2 (5 bases each). The V and J ends lost 2 bases and 5 bases respectively, with 17 bases between them. This CDR3 spans 15 amino acids. Looked up from germline, CDR1 is SGHDT and CDR2 is YYEEEE. CDR3 nucleotide sequence: TGTGCCAGCAGCTTCGGTCGGGGCCAGCACCACGAGCAGTACTTC. Translated, it gives CASSFGRGQHHEQYF.

This rearrangement joins TRBV5-4 to TRBJ1-1, with D unresolved. V was clipped by 0 bases and J by 3 bases, with 9 bases between them. Germline CDR1 is SGHNT and CDR2 is YYREEE (reference sequence). The CDR3 covers 14 residues. CDR3 sequence (DNA): TGTGCCAGCAGCTTGGCCCCGAGGGACACTGAAGCTTTCTTT. It translates to CASSLAPRDTEAFF.

With regard to this clonotype: The junction departs from germline at one end; a sequencing error may be responsible. J is TRBJ2-7 and V is TRBV25-1; D is perhaps TRBD1 or TRBD2 (5 bases each). The CDR3 has 13 amino acids. The germline V gene has CDR1 MGHDK and CDR2 SYGVNS. For the CDR3, the DNA is TGTTCCAGCAGTGAATTGGGGGAGTACGAGCAGTACTTC. It translates to CSSSELGEYEQYF.